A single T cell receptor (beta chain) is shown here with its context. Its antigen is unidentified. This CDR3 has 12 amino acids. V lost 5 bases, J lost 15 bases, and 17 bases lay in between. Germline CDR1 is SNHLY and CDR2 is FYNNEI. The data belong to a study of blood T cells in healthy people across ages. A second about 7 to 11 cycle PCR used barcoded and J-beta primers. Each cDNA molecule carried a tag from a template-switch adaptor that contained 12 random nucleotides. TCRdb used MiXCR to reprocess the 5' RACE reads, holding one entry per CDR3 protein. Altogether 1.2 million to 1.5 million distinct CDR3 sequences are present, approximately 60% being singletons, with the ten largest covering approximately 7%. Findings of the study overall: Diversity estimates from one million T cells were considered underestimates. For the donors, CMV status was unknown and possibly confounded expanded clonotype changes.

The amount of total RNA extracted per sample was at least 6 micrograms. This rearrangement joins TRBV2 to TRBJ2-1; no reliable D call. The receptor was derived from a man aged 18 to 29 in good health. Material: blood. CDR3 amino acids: CASSHTDLRRFF. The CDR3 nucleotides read TGTGCCAGCAGTCATACAGACCTCCGAAGGTTCTTC.